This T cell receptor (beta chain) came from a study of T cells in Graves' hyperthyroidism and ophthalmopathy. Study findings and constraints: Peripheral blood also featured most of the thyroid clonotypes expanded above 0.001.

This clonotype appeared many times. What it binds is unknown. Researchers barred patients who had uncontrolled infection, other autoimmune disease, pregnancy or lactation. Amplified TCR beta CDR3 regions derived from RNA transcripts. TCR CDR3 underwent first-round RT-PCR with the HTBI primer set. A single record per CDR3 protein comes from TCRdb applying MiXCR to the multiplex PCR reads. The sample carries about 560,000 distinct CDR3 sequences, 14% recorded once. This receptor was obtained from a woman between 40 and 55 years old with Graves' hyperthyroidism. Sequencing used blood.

CDR3 DNA sequence: TGTGCCAGCAGCTTTGGTCACCACGATCTGGGCTACACCTTC. It codes for CASSFGHHDLGYTF. The rearrangement links TRBV5-8 to TRBJ1-2, with D hard to call. Germline V CDR1 and CDR2: SGHTS, YDEGEE. V shed 2 bases and J shed 8 bases, with 16 bases lying between them. This CDR3 has 14 amino acids.